Below, 10 T cell receptor beta chains from the same sample are listed, as sequenced in a study of T cell clonality in common variable immunodeficiency. Study observations and caveats: Reportedly, TCR beta sequences from common variable immunodeficiency showed fewer deletions and N-nucleotide insertions.

Libraries were prepared by immunoSEQ multiplex PCR; TCRdb keeps only in-frame clonotypes and omits some of them. The specimen has around 16,000 clones, none found just once. Their target antigens are unknown. The sequenced sample consisted of peripheral blood mononuclear cells. These receptors were obtained from a human donor with common variable immunodeficiency.

Only a few counts were recorded for this clone. The read stops 3 residues short of the end of the CDR3; the missing end is completed from the germline J gene. The genes are TRBV18 and TRBJ2-1; TRBD1 agrees at 7 bases. The CDR3 is 16 amino acids. V dropped 1 base and J dropped 0; count of bases not matched to a gene: 3. The V gene's germline CDR1 is KGHSH and CDR2 LQKENI. The sequenced CDR3 bases are TGTGCCAGCTCACCACTTGGGACAGCCTCCTACAATGAG. Amino acids: CASSPLGTASYNE. The full CDR3 reads CASSPLGTASYNEQFF.

Points on this clone: Read data end 3 residues before the CDR3 end; the end is taken from the germline J gene. The chain couples TRBV18 to TRBJ1-1; 8 bases are a match to TRBD1. There are 15 residues in the CDR3. Germline trimming cut 0 bases from V and 5 bases from J; bases unmatched to any gene: 5. CDR1 KGHSH and CDR2 LQKENI come from the germline V gene. The DNA read from the CDR3 is TGTGCCAGCTCACCACCCGGACAGGGTCGGACTGAA. This gives the protein CASSPPGQGRTE. The CDR3 reads in full as CASSPPGQGRTEAFF.

Comment on this clone: The read comes to an end 3 residues before the CDR3 does, leaving the germline J gene to fill in the end. The gene calls are TRBV18 and TRBJ2-1; D is possibly TRBD1 (5 bases). CDR1 and CDR2 from the germline V gene are KGHSH and LQKENI. The CDR3 has 12 residues. With 7 bases removed from V and 6 bases from J, the gap between germline ends came to 10 bases. The chain's CDR3 is CASCPDSNEQFF. The DNA read from the CDR3 is TGTGCCAGCTGCCCCGACAGCAATGAG.

This clone has ten or more counts. The read ends 3 residues before the CDR3 terminus; that terminus is restored from the germline J gene. The chain recombines TRBV29-1 with TRBJ2-1, with D uncertain. The CDR3 spans 13 residues. From germline, CDR1 is SQVTM and CDR2 ANQGSEA. Trimming took off 6 bases at V and 0 bases at J, with 9 bases between the two ends. Incomplete CDR3 DNA: TGCAGCGTCCAGACAAGCTCCTACAATGAG. Its protein product is CSVQTSSYNE. The whole CDR3 is CSVQTSSYNEQFF.

Details on this clone: The read falls 3 residues short of the CDR3 end, and the missing part is taken from the germline J gene. The chain employs TRBV20-1 and TRBJ2-7; the match to TRBD1 covers 8 bases. The CDR3 contains 15 residues. Trimming removed 3 bases from V and 2 bases from J; junction bases left unmatched: 9. Germline CDR1 and CDR2: DFQATT and SNEGSKA (reference sequence). The CDR3 sequence: CSARRGQGDAYEQYF. CDR3 DNA (partial): TGCAGTGCTAGGAGAGGACAGGGCGATGCCTACGAG.

A word on this clone: The CDR3 end falls 3 residues outside the read, so it is completed with the germline J gene. The chain combines TRBV6-2 or TRBV6-3 with TRBJ1-5, with 8 bases aligning to TRBD1. This CDR3 contains 15 residues. In germline, CDR1 is MNHEY, CDR2 SVGEGT. The junction had 4 bases not matched to a gene; V was cut back by 0 bases and J by 6 bases. CDR3 residues: CASSYSRTGLQPQHF. The covered CDR3 bases are TGTGCCAGCAGTTACTCCAGGACAGGGCTTCAGCCC.

On this clone: The DNA ends 3 residues before the CDR3 does, and the rest of the CDR3 is filled in from the germline J gene. V gene TRBV11-2 combines with J gene TRBJ1-4; D call uncertain. V gave up 5 bases and J gave up 4 bases, with 11 bases separating them. Germline lookup yields CDR1 SGHAT and CDR2 FQNNGV. This CDR3 is built from 14 residues. The part of the CDR3 DNA that was read is TGTGCCAGCAGCACGAGTACAGTTAATGAAAAA. It encodes CASSTSTVNEK. The entire CDR3 protein is CASSTSTVNEKLFF.

Worth noting for this clone: The read ends 3 residues early relative to the CDR3; the germline J gene fills the gap. This chain uses TRBV7-2 with TRBJ1-5, with TRBD1 matching over 7 bases. CDR3 length: 16 amino acids. Looked up from germline, CDR1 is SGHTA and CDR2 is FQGNSA. The covered CDR3 bases are TGTGCAAGTCGCTTAGCCAAGGACAGGTCGGTTCAGCCC. It yields the protein CASRLAKDRSVQP. In full, the CDR3 is CASRLAKDRSVQPQHF. Together with reference TRBV7-2 and TRBJ1-5, the CDR3 gives the full variable domain: GAGVSQSPSNKVTEKGKDVELRCDPISGHTALYWYRQSLGQGLEFLIYFQGNSAPDKSGLPSDRFSAERTGGSVSTLTIQRTQQEDSAVYLCASRLAKDRSVQPQHFGDGTRLSIL.

This clone was counted only a few times. The read finishes 3 residues shy of the CDR3 end, and the germline J gene is used to complete it. The rearrangement joins TRBV19 to TRBJ2-3; D may match TRBD1 or TRBD2 (5 bases each). The germline V and J ends were trimmed by 4 bases and 1 base, with 9 bases remaining between them. From germline, CDR1 is LNHDA and CDR2 SQIVND (reference sequence). The CDR3 sequence is 14 residues long. The CDR3 bases that were read are TGTGCCAGTAGTAAGCAGGGAGGCACAGATACG. This encodes CASSKQGGTDT. The entire CDR3 protein reads CASSKQGGTDTQYF.

This clone has a handful of counts. From the germline J gene comes the end of the CDR3, since the read stops 3 residues before it. V gene TRBV11-2 combines with J gene TRBJ1-4, with D perhaps matching TRBD1 (6 bases). This CDR3 is built from 13 residues. V shed 5 bases and J shed 8 bases, with 12 bases lying between them. Germline-derived CDR1 and CDR2 are SGHAT and FQNNGV. The covered CDR3 bases are TGTGCCAGCAGCACACCCGGGACAGAAAAA. It is translated as CASSTPGTEK. The CDR3 as a whole reads CASSTPGTEKLFF.